The 21 T cell receptor beta chains listed next were all sequenced from one sample in a study of CD8+ T cells in alopecia areata. Reverse transcription of extracted RNA yielded cDNA, which provided the sequencing template. Sequencing used immunoSEQ multiplex PCR; TCRdb keeps in-frame clones, though not all of them. This table has some 120,000 clones, roughly three fifths appearing once. Source: CD4+ T cells sorted from blood, taken at week 0. The receptors come from a human donor with alopecia areata.

This chain uses TRBV7-9 with TRBJ2-3, with D possibly matching TRBD2 (5 bases). V was clipped by 3 bases and J by 6 bases, with 10 bases between them. The CDR3 has 13 amino acids. Per the germline V gene, CDR1 is SEHNR and CDR2 is FQNEAQ (reference sequence). The CDR3 sequence: CASSLTTRDTQYF. The DNA of the CDR3 is TGTGCCAGCAGCTTGACAACTAGGGATACGCAGTATTTT.

The chain combines TRBV28 with TRBJ1-5, with unresolved D. Trimming shortened V by 3 bases and J by 0 bases, and 9 bases separated the two germline ends. Germline CDR1 is MDHEN and CDR2 is SYDVKM. The CDR3 runs to 15 residues. CDR3 DNA: TGTGCCAGCAGTTTTGTAGGACTTAGCAATCAGCCCCAGCATTTT. Its protein product is CASSFVGLSNQPQHF.

In this sample, this clone turned up a few times. The chain uses TRBV5-1 and TRBJ2-5; TRBD2 agrees at 10 bases. The ends lost 0 bases at V and 2 bases at J; junction bases unmatched: 1. CDR3 length equals 15 residues. Germline loops: CDR1 SGHRS, CDR2 YFSETQ. The CDR3 DNA is TGCGCCAGCAGCTTGGCTAGCGGGGGACAAGAGACCCAGTACTTC. Translated: CASSLASGGQETQYF.

The genes are TRBV6-5 and TRBJ2-4; the D gene is possibly TRBD2 (6 bases). Trimming left V 6 bases short and J 7 bases short, with 16 bases between. The length of the CDR3 is 14 residues. The germline V gene encodes CDR1 MNHEY and CDR2 SVGAGI. CDR3 sequence (DNA): TGTGCCAGCAGCGCACCCTCCGGGACTAACATTCAGTACTTC. Translation gives CASSAPSGTNIQYF.

V is TRBV11-2 and J is TRBJ2-3; a weak D match, TRBD1 (5 bases). This CDR3 spans 12 amino acids. The germline CDR1 and CDR2 sequences are SGHAT and FQNNGV. With 5 bases removed from V and 6 bases from J, the gap between germline ends came to 9 bases. CDR3 DNA sequence: TGTGCCAGCAGCCATAAGGGGGATACGCAGTATTTT. Translation gives CASSHKGDTQYF.

This clone was picked up one time. Here the CDR3 DNA reads TGTGCCAGCAGTATGCCAGTTTCTAGCTCCTACAATGAGCAGTTCTTC. It codes for CASSMPVSSSYNEQFF. The V call is TRBV28, the J call TRBJ2-1; no reliable D call. Germline V gene lookup returns CDR1 MDHEN and CDR2 SYDVKM. The length of the CDR3 is 16 residues. V lost 5 bases to trimming and J lost 0 bases, with 14 bases between them. Combining the CDR3 with reference TRBV28 and TRBJ2-1 gives the whole variable domain DVKVTQSSRYLVKRTGEKVFLECVQDMDHENMFWYRQDPGLGLRLIYFSYDVKMKEKGDIPEGYSVSREKKERFSLILESASTNQTSMYLCASSMPVSSSYNEQFFGPGTRLTVL.

This clone was recorded only once. The rearrangement uses TRBV18 and TRBJ2-1, with D uncertain. The CDR3 runs to 16 residues. Trimming took 1 base from V and 2 from J, leaving 12 bases between them. Germline CDR1 KGHSH, CDR2 LQKENI. For the CDR3, the DNA is TGTGCCAGCTCACCACTGGCCGAGACGACCTACAATGAGCAGTTCTTC. Translating gives CASSPLAETTYNEQFF.

This clone was detected a few times. The rearrangement uses TRBV10-3 and TRBJ2-5; D possibly uses TRBD1 or TRBD2 (5 bases each). Between the trimmed V and J ends, which lost 6 bases and 5 bases, there was a span of 10 bases. CDR1 and CDR2 (germline): ENHRY, SYGVKD. The CDR3 sequence is 12 residues long. The CDR3 here is CAIRGVGETQYF. In DNA form, the CDR3 reads TGTGCCATCAGGGGGGTTGGCGAGACCCAGTACTTC.

The J gene is TRBJ2-5, the V gene TRBV5-1, with D possibly TRBD1 on 6 matching bases. Germline CDR1 SGHRS, CDR2 YFSETQ. Trimming left V 5 bases short and J 2 bases short, with 13 bases between. This CDR3 region has 14 residues. The CDR3 spells CASRRTAPQETQYF. In nucleotides, the CDR3 is TGCGCCAGCAGAAGGACAGCGCCACAAGAGACCCAGTACTTC. The variable domain in full, with the rest retrieved from reference TRBV5-1 and TRBJ2-5, is KAGVTQTPRYLIKTRGQQVTLSCSPISGHRSVSWYQQTPGQGLQFLFEYFSETQRNKGNFPGRFSGRQFSNSRSEMNVSTLELGDSALYLCASRRTAPQETQYFGPGTRLLVL.

V usage is TRBV4-2 and J usage is TRBJ1-5, with 9 bases matching TRBD1. This CDR3 region has 15 residues. CDR1 and CDR2 (germline): LGHNA, YNFKEQ. V was clipped by 4 bases and J by 4 bases; unmatched bases: 5. The CDR3 here is CASSRDRAGNQPQHF. DNA of the CDR3: TGTGCCAGCAGCCGGGACAGGGCCGGGAATCAGCCCCAGCATTTT.

In its sample, this clone was seen a few times. Written as DNA, the CDR3 is TGCAGTCACGGGACCCCAAGGGAGACCCAGTACTTC. This codes for CSHGTPRETQYF. The rearrangement uses TRBV29-1 and TRBJ2-5; D is possibly TRBD1 or TRBD2 (5 bases each). This CDR3 is built from 12 residues. CDR1 is SQVTM and CDR2 is ANQGSEA in the germline V gene.

This chain connects TRBV6-5 to TRBJ2-7, with 10 bases fitting TRBD1. Germline CDR1 MNHEY, CDR2 SVGAGI. This CDR3 contains 14 residues. Trimming cost V 2 bases and J 3 bases; bases outside gene matches: 1. In nucleotides, the CDR3 is TGTGCCAGCAGTTACGGGGACAGGGGCTACGAGCAGTACTTC. Amino acid sequence: CASSYGDRGYEQYF.

On this clone: This specimen includes other DNA sequences encoding the same CDR3. The J gene is TRBJ2-2, the V gene TRBV5-4, with a possible D match to TRBD1 (5 bases). In germline, CDR1 is SGHNT, CDR2 YYREEE (reference sequence). This CDR3 has 16 amino acids. The V end was cut by 0 bases, the J end by 2 bases, with 11 bases between. In nucleotides, the CDR3 is TGTGCCAGCAGCTTGGGTGGGCAGGGAAACACCGGGGAGCTGTTTTTT. Amino acids: CASSLGGQGNTGELFF.

V is TRBV5-1 and J is TRBJ2-7, with 7 bases lining up with TRBD1. The J segment lost 7 bases and the V segment lost 0 bases, leaving 13 bases of the junction unmatched. The CDR3 contains 16 residues. The germline V gene has CDR1 SGHRS and CDR2 YFSETQ. The chain's CDR3 is CASSLGLRDRAREQYF. The CDR3 DNA reads TGCGCCAGCAGCTTGGGCCTCCGGGACAGAGCTCGGGAGCAGTACTTC.

The chain carries TRBV4-1 and TRBJ2-3, with D perhaps TRBD2 (6 bases). The germline gives CDR1 MGHRA, CDR2 YSYEKL. Trimming took off 0 bases at V and 3 bases at J, with 10 bases between the two ends. This CDR3 has 15 amino acids. CDR3 DNA sequence: TGCGCCAGCAGCCAAGATTTAAGCGGGACAGATACGCAGTATTTT. Translating gives CASSQDLSGTDTQYF.

The gene calls are TRBV4-2 and TRBJ1-2; D not resolved. The CDR3 is made up of 16 amino acids. Germline V lookup: CDR1 LGHNA, CDR2 YNFKEQ. The V gene lost 0 bases and the J gene lost 4 bases, with 15 bases spanning the gap. DNA of the CDR3: TGTGCCAGCAGCCAAGATATGCAGTCCTGGTCCTATGGCTACACCTTC. Protein sequence: CASSQDMQSWSYGYTF.

The chain employs TRBV7-2 and TRBJ2-5; TRBD1 aligns across 7 bases. Germline CDR1 reads SGHTA; CDR2 reads FQGNSA. V gave up 3 bases and J gave up 2 bases; unmatched junction bases: 9. The length of the CDR3 is 16 residues. CDR3 residues: CASSFDLGQLQETQYF. DNA of the CDR3: TGTGCCAGCAGCTTCGACTTGGGACAGCTGCAAGAGACCCAGTACTTC.

The rearrangement uses TRBV7-9 and TRBJ2-5, with TRBD2 matching over 12 bases. This CDR3 spans 19 amino acids. Germline CDR1 is SEHNR and CDR2 is FQNEAQ (reference sequence). The V segment lost 1 base and the J segment 4 bases; nucleotides outside the gene matches: 13. The CDR3 reads CASSLGGLAGTPKRETQYF. Here the CDR3 DNA reads TGTGCCAGCAGCTTAGGCGGACTAGCGGGAACGCCCAAGAGAGAGACCCAGTACTTC.

V is TRBV19 and J is TRBJ2-1; D remains unclear. Germline V gene lookup returns CDR1 LNHDA and CDR2 SQIVND (reference sequence). This CDR3 is built from 14 residues. V was trimmed by 2 bases and J by 0 bases, leaving 5 bases between them. The CDR3 reads CASSISGSYNEQFF. CDR3 coding DNA: TGTGCCAGTAGTATATCCGGCTCCTACAATGAGCAGTTCTTC.

This clone showed up just a few times. The CDR3, as DNA: TGTGCCAGCAGCTTAGGGGGCGGAAATGGCTACACCTTC. Protein: CASSLGGGNGYTF. This chain links TRBV7-2 with TRBJ1-2; D may be TRBD1 (5 bases). Per germline, CDR1 SGHTA and CDR2 FQGNSA. Trimming pared 1 base from V and 6 bases from J, leaving 9 bases between. The CDR3 totals 13 residues.

This clone has more than one count but fewer than ten. The chain recombines TRBV7-2 with TRBJ2-7; D possibly corresponds to TRBD2 (5 bases). The CDR3 length is 12 residues. V was trimmed by 2 bases and J by 9 bases, leaving 11 bases between them. Germline CDR1 SGHTA, CDR2 FQGNSA. CDR3 residues: CASSLHGDAQYF. In DNA form, the CDR3 reads TGTGCCAGCAGCTTACACGGGGATGCGCAGTACTTC.